This is a list of T cell receptor beta chains from one sample in a study of regulatory T cells in long-lasting Graves disease. TCRdb ran MiXCR on the multiplex PCR reads and lists one entry per CDR3 protein. The sample has 420,000 or so distinct CDR3 sequences; 23% are singletons. The sample consisted of peripheral blood mononuclear cells (PBMCs), taken when the disease was refractory, from a patient treated with antithyroid drugs. The receptors here all came from a female donor with Graves disease. Both conserved end residues are part of each CDR3. The order of the fields is J gene, D gene, V gene, clone size, CDR3 protein, CDR3 DNA. The D gene is left open where the match is weak. A row's size may be missing; if present it is once, few, many or a size class.

j_gene: TRBJ2-7; d_gene: .; v_gene: TRBV5-4; abundance: few; CDR3aa: CASSGGGWQGVYEQYF; CDR3nt: TGTGCCAGCAGCGGAGGGGGATGGCAGGGGGTCTACGAGCAGTACTTC
j_gene: TRBJ2-5; d_gene: .; v_gene: TRBV12-3/TRBV12-4; abundance: many; CDR3aa: CASSLPGVETQYF; CDR3nt: TGTGCCAGCAGTTTGCCGGGAGTAGAGACCCAGTACTTC
j_gene: TRBJ2-5; d_gene: .; v_gene: TRBV7-2; abundance: many; CDR3aa: CASSPTRDGETQYF; CDR3nt: TGTGCCAGCAGTCCGACCCGGGACGGAGAGACCCAGTACTTC
j_gene: TRBJ1-2; d_gene: .; v_gene: TRBV2; abundance: many; CDR3aa: CASSGVNYGYTF; CDR3nt: TGTGCCAGCAGTGGAGTTAACTATGGCTACACCTTC
j_gene: TRBJ2-2; d_gene: .; v_gene: TRBV18; abundance: many; CDR3aa: CASSPQQGLAGELFF; CDR3nt: TGTGCCAGCTCACCCCAGCAGGGACTTGCCGGGGAGCTGTTTTTT
j_gene: TRBJ2-7; d_gene: .; v_gene: TRBV5-1; abundance: .; CDR3aa: CASSLSVGSYSSYEQYF; CDR3nt: TGCGCCAGCAGCTTGTCAGTCGGCTCATATTCTTCCTACGAGCAGTACTTC
j_gene: TRBJ2-3; d_gene: TRBD2; v_gene: TRBV6-2/TRBV6-3; abundance: .; CDR3aa: CASSPDSGSLDTQYF; CDR3nt: TGTGCCAGCAGTCCAGATAGCGGGAGTCTCGATACGCAGTATTTT
j_gene: TRBJ2-2; d_gene: TRBD1; v_gene: TRBV6-1; abundance: few; CDR3aa: CASSLPTGLTGELFF; CDR3nt: TGTGCCAGCAGTCTCCCGACAGGGCTGACCGGGGAGCTGTTTTTT
j_gene: TRBJ1-4; d_gene: .; v_gene: TRBV7-2; abundance: .; CDR3aa: CASSLVLFGSVEKLFF; CDR3nt: TGTGCCAGCAGCTTAGTCTTATTCGGGTCCGTTGAAAAACTGTTTTTT
j_gene: TRBJ1-1; d_gene: .; v_gene: TRBV11-1; abundance: many; CDR3aa: CASSLGGIGHPMNTEAFF; CDR3nt: TGTGCCAGCAGCTTAGGGGGAATTGGACACCCCATGAACACTGAAGCTTTCTTT
j_gene: TRBJ2-5; d_gene: .; v_gene: TRBV9; abundance: few; CDR3aa: CASSEGGIAGETQYF; CDR3nt: TGTGCCAGCAGCGAAGGGGGGATAGCGGGAGAGACCCAGTACTTC
j_gene: TRBJ2-4; d_gene: .; v_gene: TRBV6-5; abundance: .; CDR3aa: CASSYAGTAGDIQYF; CDR3nt: TGTGCCAGCAGTTACGCCGGGACAGCGGGGGACATTCAGTACTTC
j_gene: TRBJ2-4; d_gene: .; v_gene: TRBV30; abundance: .; CDR3aa: CAWNKAPTPKNIQYF; CDR3nt: TGTGCCTGGAACAAGGCACCCACCCCAAAAAACATTCAGTACTTC
j_gene: TRBJ2-5; d_gene: TRBD1; v_gene: TRBV20-1; abundance: .; CDR3aa: CSARDHGTGRETQYF; CDR3nt: TGCAGTGCTAGAGATCACGGGACAGGGAGAGAGACCCAGTACTTC
j_gene: TRBJ1-6; d_gene: TRBD1; v_gene: TRBV7-7; abundance: .; CDR3aa: CASSRDSNSPLHF; CDR3nt: TGTGCTAGCAGCAGGGACAGTAATTCACCCCTCCACTTT
j_gene: TRBJ1-5; d_gene: .; v_gene: TRBV2; abundance: .; CDR3aa: CASSEGGLRNQPQHF; CDR3nt: TGTGCCAGCAGTGAGGGGGGGTTGCGCAATCAGCCCCAGCATTTT
j_gene: TRBJ2-1; d_gene: .; v_gene: TRBV11-2; abundance: .; CDR3aa: CASSRGAQQFF; CDR3nt: TGTGCCAGCAGCCGGGGGGCCCAGCAGTTCTTC
j_gene: TRBJ2-6; d_gene: TRBD1; v_gene: TRBV20-1; abundance: .; CDR3aa: CSARDMDRVNVLTF; CDR3nt: TGCAGTGCTAGAGATATGGACAGGGTCAACGTCCTGACTTTC
j_gene: TRBJ2-7; d_gene: TRBD2; v_gene: TRBV20-1; abundance: few; CDR3aa: CSARVAQGLAGEGSYEQYF; CDR3nt: TGCAGTGCTAGAGTGGCCCAGGGACTAGCGGGAGAGGGGTCCTACGAGCAGTACTTC
j_gene: TRBJ2-7; d_gene: .; v_gene: TRBV20-1; abundance: many; CDR3aa: CSARGPAELEQYF; CDR3nt: TGCAGTGCTAGAGGGCCGGCTGAGCTCGAGCAGTACTTC
j_gene: TRBJ2-1; d_gene: .; v_gene: TRBV11-2; abundance: .; CDR3aa: CASSNRRAGIYNEQFF; CDR3nt: TGTGCCAGCAGCAACCGGAGGGCGGGGATCTACAATGAGCAGTTCTTC
j_gene: TRBJ2-3; d_gene: TRBD2; v_gene: TRBV7-3; abundance: .; CDR3aa: CASSSFGSGSRPSADTQYF; CDR3nt: TGTGCCAGCAGCTCGTTCGGGAGCGGGAGCCGGCCGTCCGCAGATACGCAGTATTTT
j_gene: TRBJ1-6; d_gene: .; v_gene: TRBV2; abundance: .; CDR3aa: CASTGGTGSISPLHF; CDR3nt: TGTGCCAGCACGGGGGGAACGGGGTCCATCTCACCCCTCCACTTT
j_gene: TRBJ2-1; d_gene: TRBD2; v_gene: TRBV20-1; abundance: .; CDR3aa: CSARDSGLAQVEKQFF; CDR3nt: TGCAGTGCTAGAGATTCAGGACTAGCTCAGGTAGAGAAGCAGTTCTTC
j_gene: TRBJ1-2; d_gene: TRBD1; v_gene: TRBV27; abundance: many; CDR3aa: CASSYGTGVGYTF; CDR3nt: TGTGCCAGCAGTTACGGGACAGGGGTCGGCTACACCTTC
j_gene: TRBJ1-2; d_gene: .; v_gene: TRBV19; abundance: .; CDR3aa: CASKDPTGTSHYGYTF; CDR3nt: TGTGCCAGTAAAGACCCGACAGGAACTTCCCACTATGGCTACACCTTC
j_gene: TRBJ2-5; d_gene: .; v_gene: TRBV12-3/TRBV12-4; abundance: many; CDR3aa: CASSWGSGQETQYF; CDR3nt: TGTGCCAGCAGTTGGGGTAGCGGACAAGAGACCCAGTACTTC